A single sample is the source of the 4 T cell receptor beta chains below, sequenced in a study of shared clonotypes between healthy human individuals. Clones were sequenced by immunoSEQ multiplex PCR, and TCRdb holds only the in-frame ones, with some missing. This sample has 650,000 to 700,000 clones, with less than 95% found just once. What was sequenced was memory CD8+ T cells from PBMCs. Stated subset: CD45RO+ cells pooled with CCR7-negative TemRA cells. These receptor sequences come from a man aged 18 to 30 in good health. Some clones in this sample may be carry-over from other donors' samples.

This clone was recorded once. This sequence joins TRBV6-5 and TRBJ2-5; possibly TRBD1 for D (5 bases). Germline CDR1 and CDR2: MNHEY and SVGAGI. The CDR3 runs 13 residues. Trimming stripped 7 bases from V and 5 bases from J, with 14 bases between. In DNA, the CDR3 is TGTGCCAGCACGACAGCCCTGGGGGAGACCCAGTACTTC. Amino acid sequence: CASTTALGETQYF.

J is TRBJ1-4 and V is TRBV6-1; D ambiguous. Trimming took off 8 bases at V and 6 bases at J, with 16 bases between the two ends. Germline lookup yields CDR1 MNHNS and CDR2 SASEGT. This CDR3 contains 14 residues. Here the CDR3 reads CASVAPRAYEKLFF. The CDR3 nucleotides read TGTGCCAGCGTTGCCCCTCGGGCATATGAAAAACTGTTTTTT.

The V and J genes are TRBV27 and TRBJ2-5, with 7 bases that match TRBD2. The CDR3 sequence is 13 residues long. With 8 bases clipped from V and 5 bases from J, the junction kept 8 bases outside the gene matches. Germline values: CDR1 MNHEY, CDR2 SMNVEV (reference sequence). DNA for the CDR3: TGTGCCAGCCCCAGGACTAGAGGTGAGACCCAGTACTTC. This gives the protein CASPRTRGETQYF.

This chain joins TRBV13 and TRBJ1-1; no reliable D call. Germline CDR1 is PRHDT and CDR2 is FYEKMQ (reference sequence). The CDR3 length is 14 residues. Trimming stripped 2 bases from V and 3 bases from J, with 10 bases between. CDR3 sequence (DNA): TGTGCCAGCAGCTTACTGCAGGCTTACACTGAAGCTTTCTTT. Translation gives CASSLLQAYTEAFF. Full variable domain (rest looked up from reference TRBV13 and TRBJ1-1): AAGVIQSPRHLIKEKRETATLKCYPIPRHDTVYWYQQGPGQDPQFLISFYEKMQSDKGSIPDRFSAQQFSDYHSELNMSSLELGDSALYFCASSLLQAYTEAFFGQGTRLTVV.